Following are 10 T cell receptor beta chains from one sample sequenced in a study of OX40 agonist ivuxolimab in advanced cancers. Libraries were constructed by the immunoSEQ multiplex PCR assay. TCRdb stores this immuneACCESS table with in-frame sequences only. Part of the clones is absent; in the studies checked, under half of the shortfall reflects unresolved V genes, and no reason is known for the rest. Recorded for this sample are about 80,000 clones; almost 85% of them occurred a single time. The ten most abundant clones make up 20% to 30% of the sample. Sample: CD4+ or CD8+ T cells sorted from blood, taken in a trial of the OX40 agonist ivuxolimab. The source is an adult with an advanced solid tumor such as melanoma, head and neck, liver or kidney cancer.

In this sample, this clone turned up many times. The rearrangement links TRBV28 to TRBJ2-2, with D possibly being TRBD1 (6 bases). The V and J ends lost 2 bases and 2 bases respectively, with 9 bases between them. CDR1 and CDR2 from the germline V gene are MDHEN and SYDVKM. This CDR3 comprises 15 residues. CDR3 nucleotide sequence: TGTGCCAGCAGTTTAATGGACAGAAACACCGGGGAGCTGTTTTTT. Translation gives CASSLMDRNTGELFF.

With regard to this clone: The same CDR3 also results from other DNA sequences found in this sample. The chain combines TRBV5-1 with TRBJ2-2, with 8 positions matching TRBD2. This CDR3 is built from 15 residues. Germline-derived CDR1 and CDR2 are SGHRS and YFSETQ. V shed 0 bases, J shed 5 bases, and the junction held 3 bases outside the gene matches. CDR3 sequence (DNA): TGCGCCAGCAGCTTGGACGGGGGGGCGACCGGGGAGCTGTTTTTT. Protein: CASSLDGGATGELFF.

The rearrangement links TRBV5-1 to TRBJ2-3, with TRBD2 identical over 9 bases. Germline lookup yields CDR1 SGHRS and CDR2 YFSETQ. The CDR3 length is 16 residues. V lost 5 bases, J lost 2 bases, and 9 bases stayed unmatched. The CDR3 here is CASSAWGTSHTDTQYF. The CDR3 DNA reads TGCGCCAGCAGTGCGTGGGGGACTAGCCACACAGATACGCAGTATTTT.

This clone was recorded a few times. The chain couples TRBV7-9 to TRBJ1-6; D possibly corresponds to TRBD1 (5 bases). Trimming cost V 5 bases and J 7 bases, with 9 bases left between them. This CDR3 is 13 amino acids long. Germline values: CDR1 SEHNR, CDR2 FQNEAQ (reference sequence). Here the CDR3 reads CASSGGGNSPLHF. The CDR3 DNA sequence: TGTGCCAGCAGCGGGGGGGGAAATTCACCCCTCCACTTT. Supplemented by reference TRBV7-9 and TRBJ1-6, the full variable domain reads DTGVSQNPRHKITKRGQNVTFRCDPISEHNRLYWYRQTLGQGPEFLTYFQNEAQLEKSRLLSDRFSAERPKGSFSTLEIQRTEQGDSAMYLCASSGGGNSPLHFGNGTRLTVT.

This sequence joins TRBV2 and TRBJ2-1, with TRBD2 matching 9 bases. Germline lookup yields CDR1 SNHLY and CDR2 FYNNEI. This CDR3 is built from 17 residues. The V segment lost 4 bases and the J segment 8 bases; nucleotides outside the gene matches: 15. The CDR3 region has the DNA TGTGCCAGCAGTGGGCGAACTAGCGGGCTCTCCGGGGATGAGCAGTTCTTC. The encoded protein is CASSGRTSGLSGDEQFF.

This clone was seen a handful of times. The rearrangement joins TRBV11-2 to TRBJ2-7; D unresolved. Trimming cost V 3 bases and J 0 bases, with 12 bases left between them. CDR3 length: 15 residues. Germline CDR1 and CDR2: SGHAT and FQNNGV. This CDR3 is CASSFLLADSYEQYF. CDR3 nucleotides: TGTGCCAGCAGCTTTCTTTTGGCCGACTCCTACGAGCAGTACTTC.

The rearrangement joins TRBV4-3 to TRBJ2-7; 13 bases align to TRBD2. The CDR3 totals 15 residues. V was pared by 1 base and J by 11 bases, with 8 bases of the junction left unmatched. From germline, CDR1 is LGHNA and CDR2 YSLEER. This CDR3 is CASSQGLGLAGREYF. The CDR3 coding sequence is TGCGCCAGCAGCCAAGGTCTGGGACTAGCGGGAAGGGAGTACTTC.

This sequence joins TRBV27 and TRBJ1-2; 8 nucleotides align to TRBD1. CDR3 length: 17 amino acids. Germline loops: CDR1 MNHEY, CDR2 SMNVEV (reference sequence). V was pared by 5 bases and J by 4 bases, with 15 bases of the junction left unmatched. For the CDR3, the DNA is TGTGCCAGCAGTCCTTCGCAGGGGGCTCTGAGGGTCTATGGCTACACCTTC. As protein: CASSPSQGALRVYGYTF.

This clone was counted a few times. The chain uses TRBV30 and TRBJ2-2, with TRBD2 identical over 7 bases. CDR3 length: 13 amino acids. CDR1 GTSNPN and CDR2 SVGIG come from the germline V gene (reference sequence). DNA for the CDR3: TGTGCTTGGGGGGGGGCGAACACCGGGGAGCTGTTTTTT. Translated, it gives CAWGGANTGELFF.

The gene calls are TRBV6-5 and TRBJ2-5, with 8 bases aligning to TRBD2. V trimming: 2 bases; J trimming: 5 bases; junction bases outside the gene matches: 7. Germline V gene lookup returns CDR1 MNHEY and CDR2 SVGAGI. The CDR3 consists of 15 residues. The CDR3 DNA reads TGTGCCAGCAGTTACACCGGGACTAGTAGGGAGACCCAGTACTTC. Its translation is CASSYTGTSRETQYF.